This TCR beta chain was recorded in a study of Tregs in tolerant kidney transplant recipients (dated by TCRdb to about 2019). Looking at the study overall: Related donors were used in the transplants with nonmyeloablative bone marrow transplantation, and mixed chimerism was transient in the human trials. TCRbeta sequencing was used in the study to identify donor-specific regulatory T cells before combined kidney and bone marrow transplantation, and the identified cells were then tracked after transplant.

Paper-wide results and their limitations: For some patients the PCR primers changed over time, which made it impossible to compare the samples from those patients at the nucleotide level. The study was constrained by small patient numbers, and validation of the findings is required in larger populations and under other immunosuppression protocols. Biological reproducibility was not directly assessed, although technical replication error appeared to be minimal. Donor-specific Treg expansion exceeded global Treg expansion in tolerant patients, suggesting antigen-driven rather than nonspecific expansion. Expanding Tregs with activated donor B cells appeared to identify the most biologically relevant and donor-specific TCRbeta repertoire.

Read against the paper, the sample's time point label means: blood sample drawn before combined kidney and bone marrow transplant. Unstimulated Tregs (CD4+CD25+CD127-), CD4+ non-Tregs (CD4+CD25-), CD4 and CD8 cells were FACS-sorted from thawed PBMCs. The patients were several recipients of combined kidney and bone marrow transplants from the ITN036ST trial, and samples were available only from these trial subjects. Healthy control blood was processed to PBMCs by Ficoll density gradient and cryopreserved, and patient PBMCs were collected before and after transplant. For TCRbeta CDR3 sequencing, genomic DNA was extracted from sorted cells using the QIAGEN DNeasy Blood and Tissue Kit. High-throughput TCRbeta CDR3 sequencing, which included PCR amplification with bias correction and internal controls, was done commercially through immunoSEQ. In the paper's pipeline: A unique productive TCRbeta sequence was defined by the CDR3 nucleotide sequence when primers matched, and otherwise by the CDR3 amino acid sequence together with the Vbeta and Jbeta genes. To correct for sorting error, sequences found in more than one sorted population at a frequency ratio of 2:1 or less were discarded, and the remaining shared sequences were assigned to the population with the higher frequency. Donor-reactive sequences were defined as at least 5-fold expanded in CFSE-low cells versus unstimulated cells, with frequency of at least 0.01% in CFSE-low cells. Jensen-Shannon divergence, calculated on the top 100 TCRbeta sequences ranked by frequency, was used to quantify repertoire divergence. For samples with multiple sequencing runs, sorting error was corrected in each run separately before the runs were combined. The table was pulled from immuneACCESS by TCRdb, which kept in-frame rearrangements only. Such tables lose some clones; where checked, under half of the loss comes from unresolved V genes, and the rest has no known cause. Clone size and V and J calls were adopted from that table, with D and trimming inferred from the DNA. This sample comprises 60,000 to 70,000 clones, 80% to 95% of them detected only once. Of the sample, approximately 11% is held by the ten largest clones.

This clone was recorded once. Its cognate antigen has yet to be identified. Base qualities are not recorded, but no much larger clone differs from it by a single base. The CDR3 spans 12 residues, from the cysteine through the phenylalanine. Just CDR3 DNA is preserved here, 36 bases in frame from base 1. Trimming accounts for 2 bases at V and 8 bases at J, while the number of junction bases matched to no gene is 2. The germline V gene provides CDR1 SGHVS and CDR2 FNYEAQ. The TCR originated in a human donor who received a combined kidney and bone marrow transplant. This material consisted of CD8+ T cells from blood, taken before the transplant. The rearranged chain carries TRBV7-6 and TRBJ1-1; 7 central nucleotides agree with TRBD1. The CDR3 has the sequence CASSLQTGEAFF. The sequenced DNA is TGTGCCAGCAGCTTACAGACAGGGGAAGCTTTCTTT.